This T cell receptor beta chain was retrieved from a study of blood T cell repertoires in COVID-19. Study background: The samples span acute and convalescent COVID-19 from the United States, Italy and Spain. The analysed material was cDNA or gDNA that came from T cells, B-cell-depleted T cells, or PBMCs.

CDR3 length equals 16 residues. V lost 1 base, J lost 6 bases, and 7 bases stayed unmatched. Per the germline V gene, CDR1 is SGHRS and CDR2 is YFSETQ. In the original processing: Reference gene primer amplification gave estimated nucleated cell counts. This table comes from immunoSEQ multiplex PCR, and its TCRdb copy is limited to in-frame clones, with some not included. Clonal size and the V and J genes are those of that table, whereas D and trimming came from the DNA. In the table there are roughly 200,000 clones, around 87% of which are singletons. The chain has TRBV5-1 and TRBJ1-6; 7 bases line up with TRBD1. Sequencing used peripheral blood. This receptor was taken from a young woman with active or convalescent COVID-19. CDR3 amino acids: CASSLYSGQLNSPLHF. CDR3 nucleotide sequence: TGCGCCAGCAGCTTGTATTCGGGACAGCTTAATTCACCCCTCCACTTT.